A single sample is the source of the 16 T cell receptor beta chains below, sequenced in a study of blood T cells in healthy people across ages. PCR was performed a second time for about 6 to 11 cycles using a sample-barcoded 5' primer and a J-beta primer mix. In TCRdb, the 5' RACE reads were re-called with MiXCR into one record per CDR3 protein. The top ten clones hold around 0.7% of a sample with under 1,100,000 distinct CDR3 sequences, under 30% of them seen once. These data also featured in a second study, about T cells of mothers and their children.

The sequenced sample was blood. The receptor source for this set is a girl aged 2-10 years in good health.

This clonotype was recorded a few times. The rearrangement joins TRBV6-5 to TRBJ1-4; D gene uncertain. With 0 bases removed from V and 8 bases from J, the gap between germline ends came to 7 bases. CDR1 is MNHEY and CDR2 is SVGAGI in the germline V gene. The CDR3 length is 13 residues. CDR3 amino acids: CASSYSPAEKLFF. CDR3 in DNA: TGTGCCAGCAGTTACTCCCCAGCCGAAAAACTGTTTTTT.

The rearrangement joins TRBV7-9 to TRBJ2-5; D is tentatively TRBD1 or TRBD2 (5 bases each). This CDR3 spans 16 amino acids. Germline CDR1 SEHNR, CDR2 FQNEAQ (reference sequence). Deletions cut 5 bases from V and 5 bases from J, with 21 bases between. The CDR3 DNA reads TGTGCCAGCAGCCCCAATCCGGGACCCTCGGGGGAGACCCAGTACTTC. Encoded protein: CASSPNPGPSGETQYF.

The V call is TRBV15, the J call TRBJ2-2, with D possibly called TRBD1 or TRBD2 (5 bases each). This CDR3 is 19 amino acids long. The germline V gene has CDR1 LNHNV and CDR2 YYDKDF (reference sequence). Between the trimmed V and J ends, which lost 2 bases and 0 bases, there was a span of 19 bases. The CDR3 protein is CATSRNIRDGDANTGELFF. CDR3 in DNA: TGTGCCACCAGCAGAAACATAAGGGACGGTGACGCGAACACCGGGGAGCTGTTTTTT.

This chain links TRBV29-1 with TRBJ2-7; TRBD2 aligns across 7 bases. CDR1 and CDR2 from the germline V gene are SQVTM and ANQGSEA. Unmatched junction bases numbered 8, after V lost 3 bases and J lost 6 bases. This CDR3 has 13 amino acids. The CDR3 protein is CSVEGGRESEQYF. The CDR3 nucleotides are TGCAGCGTTGAGGGAGGGAGGGAGAGCGAGCAGTACTTC.

The chain carries TRBV7-8 and TRBJ2-5; D may be TRBD1 (6 bases). The J call is in doubt because the DNA end fits TRBJ2-7 better. The germline V gene has CDR1 SGHVS and CDR2 FQNEAQ. CDR3 length equals 16 residues. CDR3 sequence (DNA): TGTGCCAGCAACTCAGGCGAGGGGACAAACCCCTACGAGCAGTACTTC. Amino acids: CASNSGEGTNPYEQYF.

This clonotype has a count of ten or more. The chain recombines TRBV6-4 with TRBJ2-5; a possible D gene is TRBD2 (5 bases). This CDR3 comprises 13 residues. The germline gives CDR1 MRHNA, CDR2 SNTAGT. Trimming cost V 5 bases and J 4 bases, with 11 bases left between them. In nucleotides, the CDR3 is TGTGCCAGCAGTCGGCGGGCACGAGAGACCCAGTACTTC. It encodes CASSRRARETQYF.

In its sample, this clonotype was seen a few times. This chain joins TRBV20-1 and TRBJ1-5, with TRBD1 matching over 8 bases. J gave up 4 bases and V 1 base, and 15 bases lay outside the gene matches. CDR1 and CDR2 from the germline V gene are DFQATT and SNEGSKA (reference sequence). The CDR3 is made up of 18 amino acids. CDR3 sequence reads: CSARARAGDRGRNQPQHF. In DNA form, the CDR3 reads TGCAGTGCTAGAGCCCGGGCAGGAGACAGGGGTCGGAATCAGCCCCAGCATTTT.

The rearrangement uses TRBV29-1 and TRBJ1-4; D uncertain. This CDR3 spans 12 amino acids. Trimming removed 0 bases at V and 11 bases at J, with 10 bases between. Germline V gives CDR1 SQVTM, CDR2 ANQGSEA. CDR3 nucleotides: TGCAGCGTTGAAGATCTAACAGAGAAACTGTTTTTT. The encoded protein is CSVEDLTEKLFF.

J is TRBJ2-1 and V is TRBV20-1; TRBD2 aligns across 10 bases. Germline trimming cut 5 bases from V and 5 bases from J; bases unmatched to any gene: 6. The CDR3 spans 14 residues. Germline CDR1 DFQATT, CDR2 SNEGSKA (reference sequence). The DNA of the CDR3 is TGCAGTGCTGGAGCGGGGGGGCGCCACAATGAGCAGTTCTTC. Its protein is CSAGAGGRHNEQFF.

This clonotype was detected a few times. V gene TRBV29-1 combines with J gene TRBJ2-5; 9 bases line up with TRBD1. V shed 0 bases, J shed 2 bases, and the junction held 7 bases outside the gene matches. The CDR3 loop spans 16 amino acids. Per germline, CDR1 SQVTM and CDR2 ANQGSEA. The chain's CDR3 is CSVEDGGQGPQETQYF. CDR3 bases: TGCAGCGTTGAAGATGGGGGACAGGGACCACAAGAGACCCAGTACTTC.

The chain couples TRBV7-2 to TRBJ2-7; 7 bases map to TRBD1. Germline CDR1 is SGHTA and CDR2 is FQGNSA. The CDR3 sequence is 16 residues long. J was trimmed by 5 bases and V by 8 bases; bases with no gene match: 18. DNA of the CDR3: TGTGCCAGCGGCGGCTCCCGACAGGGCGGTCGAGACGAGCAGTACTTC. Translated: CASGGSRQGGRDEQYF.

In this sample, this clonotype turned up a few times. The chain couples TRBV30 to TRBJ1-6; D is ambiguous. Trimming stripped 1 base from V and 10 bases from J, with 20 bases between. CDR3 length: 16 residues. The V gene's germline CDR1 is GTSNPN and CDR2 SVGIG (reference sequence). In DNA, the CDR3 is TGTGCCTGGAGTGGCCCTAAACCCTCGAGGATCTCACCCCTCCACTTT. It codes for CAWSGPKPSRISPLHF.

This chain uses TRBV4-2 with TRBJ2-7; D gene unclear. This CDR3 contains 15 residues. Germline CDR1 and CDR2: LGHNA and YNFKEQ. The V gene lost 6 bases and the J gene lost 5 bases, with 20 bases spanning the gap. CDR3 nucleotide sequence: TGTGCCAGCAGTTCACCCTCTCGGGCTTTAGACGAGCAGTACTTC. Protein: CASSSPSRALDEQYF.

The CDR3 loop reads CASSDSNLGGTQYF. The CDR3 region has the DNA TGTGCCAGCAGCGATAGTAACTTAGGAGGGACCCAGTACTTC. The chain couples TRBV9 to TRBJ2-5; a weak D match, TRBD2 (5 bases). The CDR3 has 14 residues. Germline V gene lookup returns CDR1 SGDLS and CDR2 YYNGEE. Trimming took 3 bases from V and 7 from J, leaving 16 bases between them.

The chain employs TRBV5-6 and TRBJ2-1; the D call may be TRBD1 or TRBD2 (5 bases each). V lost 3 bases and J 1 base, leaving 20 bases between the germline ends. Germline CDR1 is SGHDT and CDR2 is YYEEEE. The CDR3 has 18 residues. CDR3 sequence reads: CASSSLVPGRTSYNEQFF. CDR3 DNA sequence: TGTGCCAGCAGCTCTTTGGTCCCGGGACGTACTTCCTACAATGAGCAGTTCTTC.

With respect to this clonotype: Its ends do not fully match the called genes, so a read error is possible. J is TRBJ2-3 and V is TRBV29-1; the D is unclear. Per germline, CDR1 SQVTM and CDR2 ANQGSEA. The CDR3 length is 13 residues. The CDR3 spells CSGGDEVTDSQYF. CDR3 nucleotides: TGCAGCGGCGGCGACGAAGTAACAGATTCGCAGTATTTT.